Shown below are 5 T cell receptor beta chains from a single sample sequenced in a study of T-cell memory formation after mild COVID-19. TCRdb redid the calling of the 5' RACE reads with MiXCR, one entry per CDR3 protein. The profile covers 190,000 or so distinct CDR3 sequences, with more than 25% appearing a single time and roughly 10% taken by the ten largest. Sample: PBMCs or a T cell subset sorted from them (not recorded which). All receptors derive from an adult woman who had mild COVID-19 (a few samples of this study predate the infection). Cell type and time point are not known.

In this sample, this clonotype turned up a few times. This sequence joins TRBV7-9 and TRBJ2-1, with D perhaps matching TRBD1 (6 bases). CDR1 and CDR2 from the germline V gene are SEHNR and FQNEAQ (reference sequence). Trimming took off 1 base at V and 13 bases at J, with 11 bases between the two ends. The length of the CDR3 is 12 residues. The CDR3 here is CASSLDRVSQFF. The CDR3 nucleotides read TGTGCCAGCAGCTTAGACAGGGTTTCACAGTTCTTC. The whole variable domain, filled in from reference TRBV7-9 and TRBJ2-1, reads DTGVSQNPRHKITKRGQNVTFRCDPISEHNRLYWYRQTLGQGPEFLTYFQNEAQLEKSRLLSDRFSAERPKGSFSTLEIQRTEQGDSAMYLCASSLDRVSQFFGPGTRLTVL.

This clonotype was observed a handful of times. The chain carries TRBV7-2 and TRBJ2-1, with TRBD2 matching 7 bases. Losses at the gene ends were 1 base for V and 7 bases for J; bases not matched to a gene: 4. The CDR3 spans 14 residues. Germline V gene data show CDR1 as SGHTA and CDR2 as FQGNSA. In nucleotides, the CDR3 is TGTGCCAGCAGCTTAGAACTAGCGAATAATGAGCAGTTCTTC. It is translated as CASSLELANNEQFF.

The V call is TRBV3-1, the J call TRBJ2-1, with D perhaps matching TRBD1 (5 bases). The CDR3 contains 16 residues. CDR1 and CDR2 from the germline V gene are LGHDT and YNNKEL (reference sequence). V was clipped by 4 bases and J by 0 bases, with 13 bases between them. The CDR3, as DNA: TGTGCCAGCAGCCGAACAGGCGTGAGCTCCTACAATGAGCAGTTCTTC. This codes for CASSRTGVSSYNEQFF.

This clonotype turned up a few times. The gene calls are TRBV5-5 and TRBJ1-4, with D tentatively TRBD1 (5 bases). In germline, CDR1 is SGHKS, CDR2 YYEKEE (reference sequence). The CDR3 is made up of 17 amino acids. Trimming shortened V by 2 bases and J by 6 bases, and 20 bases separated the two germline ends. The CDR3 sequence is CASSFIHPQGLDEKLFF. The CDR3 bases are TGTGCCAGCAGCTTCATCCACCCCCAGGGTCTCGATGAAAAACTGTTTTTT. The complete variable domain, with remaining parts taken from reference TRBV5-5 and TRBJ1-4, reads DAGVTQSPTHLIKTRGQQVTLRCSPISGHKSVSWYQQVLGQGPQFIFQYYEKEERGRGNFPDRFSARQFPNYSSELNVNALLLGDSALYLCASSFIHPQGLDEKLFFGSGTQLSVL.

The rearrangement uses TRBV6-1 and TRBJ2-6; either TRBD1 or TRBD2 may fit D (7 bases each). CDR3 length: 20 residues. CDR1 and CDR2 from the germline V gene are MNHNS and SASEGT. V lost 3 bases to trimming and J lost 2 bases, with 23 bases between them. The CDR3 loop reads CASSDDLTGEGAPGANVLTF. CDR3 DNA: TGTGCCAGCAGTGATGATCTCACCGGGGAGGGGGCGCCTGGGGCCAACGTCCTGACTTTC.